These 21 T cell receptor beta chains originate from one sample sequenced in a study of shared clonotypes between healthy human individuals. Libraries were prepared by immunoSEQ multiplex PCR; TCRdb keeps only in-frame clonotypes and omits some of them. The sample contains roughly 1,100,000 clones, about 75% of which appear only once. The sample comprised memory CD4+ T cells sorted from blood. Described subset: CD45RA-negative fraction. The receptors shown here come from a man aged 18-30 years in good health.

This clone was counted a single time. This chain joins TRBV14 and TRBJ1-2; D might be TRBD1 (5 bases). Germline CDR1 is SGHDN and CDR2 is FVKESK. The CDR3 length is 15 residues. Trimming took off 1 base at V and 7 bases at J, with 16 bases between the two ends. CDR3 sequence reads: CASSQVIGGAAGYTF. The CDR3 DNA is TGTGCCAGCAGCCAAGTAATAGGAGGGGCGGCTGGCTACACCTTC.

Concerning this clone: Other DNA variants within this sample encode the same CDR3. The CDR3 nucleotides read TGTGCCTGGAGTACCCAGGGGACCGGGGAGCTGTTTTTT. Protein product: CAWSTQGTGELFF. This sequence joins TRBV30 and TRBJ2-2, with D possibly being TRBD1 (6 bases). Trimming removed 2 bases at V and 5 bases at J, with 9 bases between. From germline, CDR1 is GTSNPN and CDR2 SVGIG (reference sequence). The CDR3 is 13 residues long.

This sequence joins TRBV27 and TRBJ2-2; D gene unclear. The V gene's germline CDR1 is MNHEY and CDR2 SMNVEV (reference sequence). The CDR3 consists of 17 residues. V was pared by 0 bases and J by 0 bases, with 11 bases between. The CDR3 DNA reads as TGTGCCAGCAGTTTATCGGGTCTCCGGACGAACACCGGGGAGCTGTTTTTT. Amino acid sequence: CASSLSGLRTNTGELFF.

The rearrangement uses TRBV18 and TRBJ2-7; D assignment may be TRBD1 or TRBD2 (7 bases each). V was clipped by 3 bases and J by 5 bases, with 14 bases between them. The CDR3 is made up of 14 amino acids. Per the germline V gene, CDR1 is KGHSH and CDR2 is LQKENI. This CDR3 reads CASSPGGGGDEQYF. In nucleotides, the CDR3 is TGTGCCAGCTCACCGGGAGGGGGCGGGGACGAGCAGTACTTC.

This chain joins TRBV5-4 and TRBJ2-5, with 12 nucleotides matching TRBD1. The CDR3 has 14 residues. Germline CDR1 and CDR2: SGHNT and YYREEE (reference sequence). Trimming removed 8 bases from V and 3 bases from J; junction bases left unmatched: 5. As DNA, the CDR3 is TGTGCCAGTGGGGACAGGGGGCTAGAAGAGACCCAGTACTTC. Its protein is CASGDRGLEETQYF.

This clone was counted between two and nine times. The chain has TRBV5-1 and TRBJ1-6, with TRBD1 matching 7 bases. J gave up 2 bases and V 4 bases, and 3 bases lay outside the gene matches. This CDR3 contains 15 residues. Germline V gives CDR1 SGHRS, CDR2 YFSETQ. The CDR3 loop reads CASSGGTAYNSPLHF. CDR3 bases: TGCGCCAGCAGCGGCGGGACAGCCTATAATTCACCCCTCCACTTT.

The chain couples TRBV20-1 to TRBJ2-1; the D is unclear. Trimming took 7 bases from V and 5 from J, leaving 6 bases between them. The CDR3 consists of 10 residues. From germline, CDR1 is DFQATT and CDR2 SNEGSKA (reference sequence). CDR3 protein: CSGSDNEQFF. DNA of the CDR3: TGCAGTGGATCGGACAATGAGCAGTTCTTC.

This clone was observed a few times. This chain links TRBV4-1 with TRBJ2-3; 11 bases match TRBD2. V was pared by 1 base and J by 7 bases, with 7 bases of the junction left unmatched. Germline assignment: CDR1 MGHRA and CDR2 YSYEKL. The length of the CDR3 is 16 residues. The CDR3 reads CASSQGPSGGPNTQYF. CDR3 in DNA: TGCGCCAGCAGCCAAGGCCCTAGCGGGGGGCCGAATACGCAGTATTTT.

This clone came up a few times. The genes are TRBV5-4 and TRBJ1-4, with 8 nucleotides matching TRBD1. Germline CDR1 and CDR2: SGHNT and YYREEE (reference sequence). V was pared by 4 bases and J by 6 bases, with 11 bases of the junction left unmatched. This CDR3 has 16 amino acids. The CDR3 reads CASSPSRKTGDEKLFF. The CDR3 nucleotides read TGTGCCAGCAGCCCCTCCCGGAAGACAGGGGATGAAAAACTGTTTTTT.

This clone was recorded once. The rearrangement joins TRBV15 to TRBJ1-6; D not certain. CDR3 length: 14 amino acids. V was cut by 0 bases and J by 6 bases, with 6 bases left in between. Germline loops: CDR1 LNHNV, CDR2 YYDKDF (reference sequence). CDR3 region: CATSREASNSPLHF. In DNA form, the CDR3 reads TGTGCCACCAGCAGAGAGGCGAGTAATTCACCCCTCCACTTT.

The chain has TRBV2 and TRBJ1-4; 7 nucleotides agree with TRBD1. This CDR3 has 14 residues. V trimming: 7 bases; J trimming: 3 bases; junction bases outside the gene matches: 5. Germline loops: CDR1 SNHLY, CDR2 FYNNEI. The CDR3 DNA sequence: TGTGCCAGCATCACCGGGACAGCTAATGAAAAACTGTTTTTT. Protein product: CASITGTANEKLFF.

This clone was found a few times. This CDR3 is also generated by other DNA sequences in the sample. In DNA form, the CDR3 reads TGTGCCAGCAGTCCCCGACTGAGCTCCTACGAGCAGTACTTC. Its translation: CASSPRLSSYEQYF. The V call is TRBV6-5, the J call TRBJ2-7; D uncertain. The germline gives CDR1 MNHEY, CDR2 SVGAGI. This CDR3 has 14 residues. V gave up 5 bases and J gave up 0 bases, with 11 bases separating them.

This clone was observed a single time. The rearrangement links TRBV2 to TRBJ1-5; unclear D gene. This CDR3 comprises 14 residues. Trimming took off 0 bases at V and 0 bases at J, with 3 bases between the two ends. Germline V lookup: CDR1 SNHLY, CDR2 FYNNEI. CDR3 region: CASSEAHSNQPQHF. The CDR3 DNA reads TGTGCCAGCAGTGAAGCACATAGCAATCAGCCCCAGCATTTT.

This clone was counted once. The CDR3, as DNA: TGTGCCAGCAGAATTTTAGCGGGTAATACGCAGTATTTT. It yields the protein CASRILAGNTQYF. This chain links TRBV7-2 with TRBJ2-3; 7 nucleotides align to TRBD2. This CDR3 contains 13 residues. V shed 6 bases, J shed 7 bases, and the junction held 7 bases outside the gene matches. CDR1 is SGHTA and CDR2 is FQGNSA in the germline V gene.

V usage is TRBV5-1 and J usage is TRBJ1-6; TRBD1 aligns across 8 bases. This CDR3 spans 14 amino acids. Germline-derived CDR1 and CDR2 are SGHRS and YFSETQ. V shed 6 bases, J shed 5 bases, and the junction held 4 bases outside the gene matches. The CDR3 nucleotides are TGCGCCAGCACACCGGGACAGGATAATTCACCCCTCCACTTT. This sequence encodes CASTPGQDNSPLHF.

The chain uses TRBV28 and TRBJ1-1; D gene ambiguous. The V gene's germline CDR1 is MDHEN and CDR2 SYDVKM. With 3 bases removed from V and 11 bases from J, the gap between germline ends came to 13 bases. CDR3 size: 12 residues. The CDR3 DNA reads TGTGCCAGCAGTTTTTTTATGGATAGGGCTTTCTTT. It yields the protein CASSFFMDRAFF. The full variable domain, rest sourced from reference TRBV28 and TRBJ1-1, is DVKVTQSSRYLVKRTGEKVFLECVQDMDHENMFWYRQDPGLGLRLIYFSYDVKMKEKGDIPEGYSVSREKKERFSLILESASTNQTSMYLCASSFFMDRAFFGQGTRLTVV.

This clone has just a few counts. The chain combines TRBV7-9 with TRBJ1-2; D uncertain. Germline CDR1 is SEHNR and CDR2 is FQNEAQ (reference sequence). Trimming removed 5 bases from V and 2 bases from J, with 6 bases in between. The CDR3 totals 12 residues. The CDR3 loop is CASSPDNYGYTF. CDR3 coding DNA: TGTGCCAGCAGCCCTGACAACTATGGCTACACCTTC. Variable domain in full (rest from reference TRBV7-9 and TRBJ1-2): DTGVSQNPRHKITKRGQNVTFRCDPISEHNRLYWYRQTLGQGPEFLTYFQNEAQLEKSRLLSDRFSAERPKGSFSTLEIQRTEQGDSAMYLCASSPDNYGYTFGSGTRLTVV.

This chain links TRBV7-2 with TRBJ2-7; D is unresolved. The germline V gene encodes CDR1 SGHTA and CDR2 FQGNSA. V was pared by 2 bases and J by 1 base, with 12 bases between. The CDR3 runs to 15 residues. This chain's CDR3 is CASSLRAQQSYEQYF. The CDR3 nucleotides read TGTGCCAGCAGCTTAAGGGCACAGCAGTCCTACGAGCAGTACTTC.

The chain couples TRBV7-6 to TRBJ1-1, with 7 bases that match TRBD1. With V trimmed by 7 bases and J by 0 bases, 8 bases remained unmatched. From germline, CDR1 is SGHVS and CDR2 FNYEAQ. The CDR3 spans 15 residues. The chain's CDR3 is CASTLGTGVNTEAFF. CDR3 coding DNA: TGTGCCAGCACCCTGGGCACAGGGGTGAACACTGAAGCTTTCTTT.

V gene TRBV20-1 combines with J gene TRBJ2-1, with 8 nucleotides matching TRBD2. Germline assignment: CDR1 DFQATT and CDR2 SNEGSKA (reference sequence). The length of the CDR3 is 11 residues. Trimming cost V 6 bases and J 9 bases; bases outside gene matches: 4. As DNA, the CDR3 is TGCAGTGCAATAGCGGGACGTGAGCAGTTCTTC. It specifies CSAIAGREQFF.

This clone was found once. The rearrangement uses TRBV28 and TRBJ1-5; the match to TRBD1 covers 9 bases. This CDR3 has 15 residues. The germline gives CDR1 MDHEN, CDR2 SYDVKM. V lost 6 bases and J lost 6; bases outside the gene matches: 9. In DNA form, the CDR3 reads TGTGCCAGCAGAGGGGGGGACAGGGAGGGTCAGCCCCAGCATTTT. This sequence encodes CASRGGDREGQPQHF.